This T cell receptor (beta chain) was sequenced for a study of T cells in Graves' hyperthyroidism and ophthalmopathy. The overall study: At initial diagnosis, before any treatment had begun, peripheral blood was obtained. Study-level results: Most clonotypes expanded in thyroid above 0.001 were likewise present in blood.

This clonotype was picked up many times. Its specificity is not known. Amplification of TCR beta CDR3 regions was performed using RNA transcripts as template. First-round RT-PCR with HTBI primers amplified the TCR CDR3 region. TCRdb ran MiXCR on the multiplex PCR reads and lists one entry per CDR3 protein. Of roughly 600,000 distinct CDR3 sequences listed, more than 14% are singletons. V was pared by 1 base and J by 5 bases, with 12 bases between. This CDR3 has 15 amino acids. CDR1 is SGHTA, CDR2 FQGTGA, per germline. This sample holds PBMCs from under 11 ml fresh peripheral blood. This receptor was identified in a woman aged 45-59 years with Graves' ophthalmopathy. Sequencing was carried out using blood. The chain has TRBV7-3 and TRBJ2-1; D may be TRBD1 (6 bases). DNA of the CDR3: TGTGCCAGCAGCTTAATGCTTAGGACAGACAATGAGCAGTTCTTC. Amino acid sequence: CASSLMLRTDNEQFF.